What follows are 26 T cell receptor beta chains derived from one specimen sequenced in a study of graft-versus-host responses after intestinal transplantation (dated by TCRdb to the early 2020s). What the time point label conveys for this sample: cells obtained before transplantation from donor or recipient. The antigens for these receptors are not known. Libraries came from the immunoSEQ multiplex PCR assay. TCRdb stores this immuneACCESS table with in-frame sequences only. Part of the clones is absent; in the studies checked, under half of the shortfall reflects unresolved V genes, and no reason is known for the rest. For this sample there are around 100,000 clones; more than 85% appear just once. The ten largest clonotypes hold about 0.9% of the sample. Specimen: unstimulated CD4+ T cells sorted from spleen or lymph node cells, collected before transplant. These receptor sequences come from a human donor who was the organ donor for an intestinal transplant.

This clone was found a few times. The CDR3 nucleotides are TGTGCCAGTTGCCCAGGGGGGATGGCTAATGAAAAACTGTTTTTT. Its translation: CASCPGGMANEKLFF. This chain links TRBV19 with TRBJ1-4, with TRBD1 matching 7 bases. The V gene's germline CDR1 is LNHDA and CDR2 SQIVND (reference sequence). The CDR3 runs to 15 residues. V was pared by 8 bases and J by 3 bases, with 9 bases of the junction left unmatched.

The V gene is TRBV27, the J gene TRBJ1-1; 7 bases line up with TRBD1. Germline V lookup: CDR1 MNHEY, CDR2 SMNVEV (reference sequence). The J segment lost 1 base and the V segment lost 3 bases, leaving 8 bases of the junction unmatched. This CDR3 is built from 16 residues. The CDR3 sequence: CASSLFPRGANTEAFF. The CDR3 coding sequence is TGTGCCAGCAGTTTGTTCCCCAGGGGGGCGAACACTGAAGCTTTCTTT.

This chain links TRBV28 with TRBJ2-1; D may be TRBD1 (6 bases). Trimming removed 6 bases from V and 1 base from J, with 7 bases in between. Looked up from germline, CDR1 is MDHEN and CDR2 is SYDVKM. There are 13 residues in the CDR3. The CDR3 is CASRQGSYNEQFF. The CDR3 DNA reads TGTGCCAGCAGACAGGGTTCCTACAATGAGCAGTTCTTC.

This clone occurred a few times. This chain uses TRBV6-5 with TRBJ1-3, with unresolved D. Germline V gene data show CDR1 as MNHEY and CDR2 as SVGAGI. The CDR3 runs to 13 residues. V lost 8 bases and J 0 bases, leaving 8 bases between the germline ends. CDR3 nucleotides: TGTGCCAGCGGACTCCTCTCTGGAAACACCATATATTTT. As protein: CASGLLSGNTIYF.

This chain connects TRBV11-2 to TRBJ2-7; TRBD2 matches at 8 bases. With V trimmed by 0 bases and J by 2 bases, 0 bases remained unmatched. The germline V gene encodes CDR1 SGHAT and CDR2 FQNNGV. The CDR3 sequence is 14 residues long. The CDR3 coding sequence is TGTGCCAGCAGCTTAGAGCGGGGGGCCTACGAGCAGTACTTC. This translates into CASSLERGAYEQYF.

The rearrangement uses TRBV6-5 and TRBJ2-5, with 8 bases matching TRBD2. The germline V gene has CDR1 MNHEY and CDR2 SVGAGI. The junction had 3 bases not matched to a gene; V was cut back by 4 bases and J by 2 bases. The CDR3 length is 14 residues. The CDR3 region has the DNA TGTGCCAGCAGTTTTAGCGGGAATCAAGAGACCCAGTACTTC. It is translated as CASSFSGNQETQYF.

The V gene is TRBV5-1, the J gene TRBJ2-2; D unresolved. V was pared by 2 bases and J by 3 bases, with 5 bases between. The CDR3 extends over 13 amino acids. Germline V gene data show CDR1 as SGHRS and CDR2 as YFSETQ. The CDR3, as DNA: TGCGCCAGCAGCTTCAGCGACACCGGGGAGCTGTTTTTT. Its protein is CASSFSDTGELFF.

This sequence joins TRBV9 and TRBJ2-7, with D perhaps TRBD1 (6 bases). This CDR3 region has 14 residues. V lost 1 base and J lost 3, with 11 bases in between. CDR1 is SGDLS and CDR2 is YYNGEE in the germline V gene. CDR3 DNA: TGTGCCAGCAGCGTATCGACAGGAGACTACGAGCAGTACTTC. Translation: CASSVSTGDYEQYF.

The rearrangement links TRBV11-2 to TRBJ1-5; no clear D. V gave up 1 base and J gave up 4 bases, with 8 bases separating them. CDR3 length: 14 residues. Looked up from germline, CDR1 is SGHAT and CDR2 is FQNNGV. CDR3 amino acids: CASSLGVRNQPQHF. Here the CDR3 DNA reads TGTGCCAGCAGCTTAGGAGTCAGGAATCAGCCCCAGCATTTT.

This clone was detected only once. The junction does not match germline at one end; this may be a read error. The chain carries TRBV2 and TRBJ1-3, with TRBD1 matching 7 bases. CDR3 length equals 12 residues. Per germline, CDR1 SNHLY and CDR2 FYNNEI. The CDR3 sequence is CASIGLTPGQIF. The DNA for the CDR3 is TGTGCCAGCATAGGATTGACACCGGGACAGATTTTT.

The chain employs TRBV7-8 and TRBJ1-2; D not resolved. This CDR3 region has 13 residues. The V end lost 1 base, the J end lost 6 bases, and 9 bases lay between the germline ends. In germline, CDR1 is SGHVS, CDR2 FQNEAQ. The DNA for the CDR3 is TGTGCCAGCAGCTTAGGCCGAGCTGATGGCTACACCTTC. It yields the protein CASSLGRADGYTF. Variable domain in full (rest from reference TRBV7-8 and TRBJ1-2): GAGVSQSPRYKVAKRGQDVALRCDPISGHVSLFWYQQALGQGPEFLTYFQNEAQLDKSGLPSDRFFAERPEGSVSTLKIQRTQQEDSAVYLCASSLGRADGYTFGSGTRLTVV.

V and J are TRBV6-1 and TRBJ1-5; 9 bases match TRBD1. The V gene end was trimmed by 3 bases and the J gene end by 4 bases; junction bases not matched to a gene: 13. The germline V gene has CDR1 MNHNS and CDR2 SASEGT. The CDR3 is 18 residues long. DNA for the CDR3: TGTGCCAGCAGTGATTTAACCGGGACAGGGATACTTAATCAGCCCCAGCATTTT. Translation: CASSDLTGTGILNQPQHF.

The genes are TRBV5-1 and TRBJ2-2; a weak D match, TRBD1 (5 bases). This CDR3 has 15 amino acids. V was cut by 2 bases and J by 0 bases, with 8 bases left in between. Germline V lookup: CDR1 SGHRS, CDR2 YFSETQ. CDR3 in DNA: TGCGCCAGCAGCTTCCAACAGGCGAACACCGGGGAGCTGTTTTTT. This translates into CASSFQQANTGELFF. Full variable domain (outside the CDR3, taken from reference TRBV5-1 and TRBJ2-2): KAGVTQTPRYLIKTRGQQVTLSCSPISGHRSVSWYQQTPGQGLQFLFEYFSETQRNKGNFPGRFSGRQFSNSRSEMNVSTLELGDSALYLCASSFQQANTGELFFGEGSRLTVL.

V usage is TRBV20-1 and J usage is TRBJ1-2, with a tentative D call TRBD1 (6 bases). Trimming pared 7 bases from V and 2 bases from J, leaving 8 bases between. CDR3 size: 11 residues. CDR1 and CDR2 from the germline V gene are DFQATT and SNEGSKA (reference sequence). The CDR3 DNA is TGCAGTGTAGGACAGAACTATGGCTACACCTTC. Encoded protein: CSVGQNYGYTF.

The chain's CDR3 is CASSTGVPIVTEAFF. The DNA of the CDR3 is TGTGCCAGCAGTACAGGGGTCCCTATCGTCACTGAAGCTTTCTTT. This sequence joins TRBV6-6 and TRBJ1-1, with 7 bases identical to TRBD1. Germline V lookup: CDR1 MNHNY, CDR2 SVGAGI (reference sequence). The V and J ends lost 5 bases and 4 bases, in that order; junction bases with no gene match: 10. The CDR3 covers 15 residues.

The chain couples TRBV19 to TRBJ1-6, with 8 nucleotides matching TRBD1. Germline V gene data show CDR1 as LNHDA and CDR2 as SQIVND (reference sequence). With 4 bases clipped from V and 10 bases from J, the junction kept 12 bases outside the gene matches. The CDR3 covers 16 residues. The CDR3 loop is CASSTQGAGGLSPLHF. CDR3 DNA: TGTGCCAGTAGTACTCAGGGCGCAGGGGGCTTGTCACCCCTCCACTTT.

This clone came up a few times. The chain joins TRBV7-2 to TRBJ1-6; a possible D gene is TRBD1 (6 bases). The germline gives CDR1 SGHTA, CDR2 FQGNSA. This CDR3 contains 15 residues. The V end lost 2 bases, the J end lost 6 bases, and 11 bases lay between the germline ends. CDR3 DNA: TGTGCCAGCAGCTTATCCGGGACAACTAATTCACCCCTCCACTTT. It yields the protein CASSLSGTTNSPLHF.

This clone was seen a few times. The chain is built from TRBV28 and TRBJ1-5; perhaps TRBD1 as D (5 bases). CDR1 is MDHEN, CDR2 SYDVKM, per germline. The V and J ends lost 5 bases and 4 bases respectively, with 12 bases between them. The CDR3 has 14 amino acids. CDR3 in amino acids: CASSTGAENQPQHF. CDR3 DNA sequence: TGTGCCAGCAGTACAGGAGCCGAAAATCAGCCCCAGCATTTT.

The chain has TRBV4-2 and TRBJ2-1, with 10 bases matching TRBD2. J was trimmed by 0 bases and V by 1 base; bases with no gene match: 3. Germline V lookup: CDR1 LGHNA, CDR2 YNFKEQ. This CDR3 is 17 amino acids long. The CDR3 bases are TGTGCCAGCAGCCAAGTTAGCGGGGGGCTCTCCTACAATGAGCAGTTCTTC. It translates to CASSQVSGGLSYNEQFF.

The V and J genes are TRBV19 and TRBJ1-2, with D unclear. The V gene's germline CDR1 is LNHDA and CDR2 SQIVND (reference sequence). CDR3 size: 12 residues. Trimming pared 6 bases from V and 10 bases from J, leaving 15 bases between. The CDR3 loop is CASRSGSLVYTF. The CDR3 DNA is TGTGCCAGTAGGTCCGGGAGCCTCGTCTACACCTTC.

The rearrangement joins TRBV21-1 to TRBJ2-7; TRBD2, the table's D call, lacks a check against the DNA. TRBV21-1 is classified as a pseudogene. This CDR3 is built from 18 residues. The CDR3 bases are TGTGCCAGCAGCAAAGAGGCTAGCGGGGGGGAATTTTCCTACGAGCAGTACTTC. This codes for CASSKEASGGEFSYEQYF.

J is TRBJ2-5 and V is TRBV27, with TRBD1 matching over 8 bases. The CDR3 covers 16 residues. The trim removed 5 bases at V and 5 bases at J, leaving 13 bases unmatched. Germline V CDR1 and CDR2: MNHEY, SMNVEV (reference sequence). DNA of the CDR3: TGTGCCAGCAGTGCAAACTACAGGGGGGCGGAGGAGACCCAGTACTTC. Translation gives CASSANYRGAEETQYF.

The chain uses TRBV27 and TRBJ1-1; D call uncertain. Germline V gene lookup returns CDR1 MNHEY and CDR2 SMNVEV (reference sequence). The CDR3 totals 14 residues. Deletions cut 3 bases from V and 11 bases from J, with 19 bases between. The CDR3 DNA follows: TGTGCCAGCAGTTTCAAATCCGCCTCCCTTGTGGCTTTCTTT. Amino acids: CASSFKSASLVAFF.

The chain recombines TRBV6-6 with TRBJ2-7, with D maybe TRBD2 (5 bases). V was shortened by 4 bases and J by 3 bases, with 7 bases between the two germline ends. The CDR3 has 12 residues. The germline V gene encodes CDR1 MNHNY and CDR2 SVGAGI (reference sequence). The CDR3 reads CASSSAGYEQYF. As DNA, the CDR3 is TGTGCCAGCAGTTCCGCGGGCTACGAGCAGTACTTC.

This chain joins TRBV30 and TRBJ2-1; D unresolved. V lost 0 bases and J lost 5, with 8 bases in between. CDR3 size: 13 residues. Per the germline V gene, CDR1 is GTSNPN and CDR2 is SVGIG (reference sequence). The CDR3 DNA follows: TGTGCCTGGAGTGTACAACGGGACAATGAGCAGTTCTTC. Its translation: CAWSVQRDNEQFF.

The chain is built from TRBV30 and TRBJ1-2, with 7 bases lining up with TRBD1. The germline CDR1 and CDR2 sequences are GTSNPN and SVGIG (reference sequence). Trimming at V came to 2 bases and at J to 4 bases, leaving 7 bases not matched to a gene. CDR3 length: 14 residues. CDR3 sequence: CAWSNRGSLYGYTF. The CDR3 DNA sequence: TGTGCCTGGAGTAACAGGGGCAGCCTCTATGGCTACACCTTC. The whole variable domain, remainder taken from reference TRBV30 and TRBJ1-2, is SQTIHQWPATLVQPVGSPLSLECTVEGTSNPNLYWYRQAAGRGLQLLFYSVGIGQISSEVPQNLSASRPQDRQFILSSKKLLLSDSGFYLCAWSNRGSLYGYTFGSGTRLTVV.